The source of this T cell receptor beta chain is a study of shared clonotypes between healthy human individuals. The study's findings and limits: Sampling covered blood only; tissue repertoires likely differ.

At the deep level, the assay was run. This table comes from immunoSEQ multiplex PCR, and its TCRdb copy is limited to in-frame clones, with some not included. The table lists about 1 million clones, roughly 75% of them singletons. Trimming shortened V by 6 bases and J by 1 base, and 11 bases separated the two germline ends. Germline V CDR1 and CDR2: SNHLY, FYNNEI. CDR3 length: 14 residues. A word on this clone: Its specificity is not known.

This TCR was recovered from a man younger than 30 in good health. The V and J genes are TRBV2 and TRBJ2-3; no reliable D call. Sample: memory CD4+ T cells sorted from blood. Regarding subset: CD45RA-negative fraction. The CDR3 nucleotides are TGTGCCAGCAGAGGACGGCTCGGCACAGATACGCAGTATTTT. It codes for CASRGRLGTDTQYF.